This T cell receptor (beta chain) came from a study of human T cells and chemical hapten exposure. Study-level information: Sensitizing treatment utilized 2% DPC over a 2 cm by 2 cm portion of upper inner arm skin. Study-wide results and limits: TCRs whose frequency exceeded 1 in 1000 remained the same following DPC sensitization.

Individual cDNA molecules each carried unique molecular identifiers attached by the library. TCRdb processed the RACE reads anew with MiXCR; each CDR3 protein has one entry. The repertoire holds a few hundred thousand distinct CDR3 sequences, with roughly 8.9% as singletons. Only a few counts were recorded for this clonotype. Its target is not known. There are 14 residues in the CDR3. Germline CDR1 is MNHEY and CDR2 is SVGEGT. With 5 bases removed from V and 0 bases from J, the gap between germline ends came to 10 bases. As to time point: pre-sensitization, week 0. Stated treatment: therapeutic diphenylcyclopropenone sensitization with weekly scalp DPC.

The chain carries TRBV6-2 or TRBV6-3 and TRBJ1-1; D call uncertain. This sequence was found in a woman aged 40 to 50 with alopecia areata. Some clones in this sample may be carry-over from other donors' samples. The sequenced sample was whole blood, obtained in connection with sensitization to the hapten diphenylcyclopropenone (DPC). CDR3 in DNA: TGTGCCAGCAGTCCGGACTTGCTGAACACTGAAGCTTTCTTT. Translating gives CASSPDLLNTEAFF.